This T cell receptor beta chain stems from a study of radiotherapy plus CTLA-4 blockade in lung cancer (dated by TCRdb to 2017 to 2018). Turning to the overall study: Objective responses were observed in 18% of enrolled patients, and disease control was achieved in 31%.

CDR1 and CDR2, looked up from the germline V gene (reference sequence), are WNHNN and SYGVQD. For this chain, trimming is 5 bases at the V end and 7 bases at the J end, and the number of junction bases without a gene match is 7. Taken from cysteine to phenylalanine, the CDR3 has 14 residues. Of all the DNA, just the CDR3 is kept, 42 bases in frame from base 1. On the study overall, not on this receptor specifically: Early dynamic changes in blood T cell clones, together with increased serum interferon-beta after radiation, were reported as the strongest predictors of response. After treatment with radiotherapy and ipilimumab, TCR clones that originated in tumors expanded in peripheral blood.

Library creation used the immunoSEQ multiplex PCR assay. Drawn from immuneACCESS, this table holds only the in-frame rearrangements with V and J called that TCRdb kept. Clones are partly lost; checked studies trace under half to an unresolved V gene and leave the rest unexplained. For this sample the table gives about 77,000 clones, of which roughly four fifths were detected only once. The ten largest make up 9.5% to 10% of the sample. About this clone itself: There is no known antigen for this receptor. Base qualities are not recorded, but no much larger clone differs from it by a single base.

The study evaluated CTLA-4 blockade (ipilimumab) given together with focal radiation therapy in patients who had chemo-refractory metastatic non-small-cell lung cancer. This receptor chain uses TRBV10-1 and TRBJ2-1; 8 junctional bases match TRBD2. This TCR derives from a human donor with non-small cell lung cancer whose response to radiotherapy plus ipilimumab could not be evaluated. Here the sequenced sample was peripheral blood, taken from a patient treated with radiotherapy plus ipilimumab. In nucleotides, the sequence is TGCGCCAGCAGTCCCAGCGGGGGACTTAATGAGCAGTTCTTC. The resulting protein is CASSPSGGLNEQFF.